This T cell receptor (beta chain) came from a study of T cell repertoires in cytomegalovirus infection. For the study at large: The authors used CMV epitopes that were HLA-C-restricted (recently identified) and HLA-B-restricted (well studied).

Points from the study as a whole: The cumulative frequency of public TCR beta families distinguished individuals who carried CMV together with the relevant HLA.

Comment on this clonotype: The target antigen is unknown.

The V end was cut by 5 bases, the J end by 4 bases, with 17 bases between. This CDR3 has 15 amino acids. Germline CDR1 is SEHNR and CDR2 is FQNEAQ (reference sequence). TCRdb ran MiXCR on the reads and lists one entry per CDR3 protein. The sample includes some 920,000 distinct CDR3 sequences, 30% to 40% of them seen just once. The source is a human donor in good health (CMV status not recorded). Some clones in this sample may be carry-over from other donors' samples. The sequences come from cultured CD8+ T cells from PBMCs, collected from culture after CMV antigen stimulation. The chain joins TRBV7-9 to TRBJ1-2; tentatively, D is TRBD1 (6 bases). The CDR3 here is CASSPPGGRFYGYTF. In nucleotides, the CDR3 is TGTGCCAGCAGCCCCCCGGGGGGGCGCTTCTATGGCTACACCTTC. The full variable domain, its missing parts supplied by reference TRBV7-9 and TRBJ1-2, is DTGVSQNPRHKITKRGQNVTFRCDPISEHNRLYWYRQTLGQGPEFLTYFQNEAQLEKSRLLSDRFSAERPKGSFSTLEIQRTEQGDSAMYLCASSPPGGRFYGYTFGSGTRLTVV.